The sequence of this TCR beta chain was determined in a study of early T cells in non-severe SARS-CoV-2 infection. This clonotype has a count of ten or more. Its antigen is still unknown. This CDR3 spans 17 amino acids. Germline V lookup: CDR1 SGHTA, CDR2 FQGNSA. With V trimmed by 2 bases and J by 9 bases, 15 bases remained unmatched. Study observations and caveats: Using VDJdb, the matching emphasized anti-spike CD8 responses while missing private and CD4 specificities.

Individual cDNA molecules received unique molecular identifiers. TCRdb ran MiXCR on the 5' RACE reads and lists one entry per CDR3 protein. The data show tens of thousands of distinct CDR3 sequences, about 5.3% seen once. The chain has TRBV7-2 and TRBJ2-4, with 8 bases lining up with TRBD1. Sequenced: whole blood. This clonotype was obtained from an adult who was a healthcare worker with PCR-confirmed SARS-CoV-2 infection or an uninfected control (not recorded which). The CDR3 is CASSLFTPAGTGSIQYF. The CDR3 nucleotides are TGTGCCAGCAGCTTATTTACCCCTGCCGGGACAGGAAGCATTCAGTACTTC.